The 21 T cell receptor beta chains in this list originate from one sample, sequenced in a study of human T cells and chemical hapten exposure. TCRdb reprocessed the RACE reads via MiXCR and lists one record per CDR3 protein. The table has 95,000 to 150,000 distinct CDR3 sequences, roughly 15% seen once. Time point denoted: patch test 1, 2 weeks after DPC sensitization. The treatment here: therapeutic diphenylcyclopropenone sensitization with weekly scalp DPC. The sample was whole blood, taken in connection with sensitization to the hapten diphenylcyclopropenone (DPC). These receptor sequences come from a man aged 18 to 29 with alopecia areata. Some clones in this sample may be carry-over from other donors' samples.

In its sample, this clonotype was seen a few times. The chain is built from TRBV12-5 and TRBJ1-4; 10 nucleotides align to TRBD1. The germline gives CDR1 LGHNT, CDR2 FRNRAP. The CDR3 consists of 14 residues. J gave up 8 bases and V 8 bases, and 8 bases lay outside the gene matches. The CDR3 loop is CASNNGQGEEKLFF. CDR3 nucleotides: TGTGCTAGTAACAATGGACAGGGGGAAGAAAAACTGTTTTTT.

This clonotype was recorded a few times. The CDR3 is CASSIGDRLYNEQFF. The CDR3 DNA reads TGTGCCAGTAGTATAGGGGACAGGCTCTACAATGAGCAGTTCTTC. The chain joins TRBV19 to TRBJ2-1; 8 bases line up with TRBD1. The CDR3 consists of 15 residues. Germline assignment: CDR1 LNHDA and CDR2 SQIVND (reference sequence). V lost 1 base, J lost 3 bases, and 2 bases stayed unmatched.

The table lists this clonotype with a few counts. This rearrangement joins TRBV12-3 or TRBV12-4 to TRBJ1-2; a possible D gene is TRBD1 (5 bases). V dropped 6 bases and J dropped 3 bases, with 20 bases sitting between them. The CDR3 is made up of 16 amino acids. This CDR3 reads CASSGTGQGIHYGYTF. The CDR3, as DNA: TGTGCCAGCAGCGGAACGGGGCAGGGAATTCACTATGGCTACACCTTC.

This clonotype was counted between two and nine times. The V gene is TRBV7-6, the J gene TRBJ2-3, with D possibly matching TRBD1 (5 bases). Deletions cut 5 bases from V and 1 base from J, with 16 bases between. This CDR3 has 16 residues. Germline assignment: CDR1 SGHVS and CDR2 FNYEAQ. The CDR3 loop is CASSKTVSLGTDTQYF. DNA for the CDR3: TGTGCCAGCAGCAAGACAGTGTCGTTAGGCACAGATACGCAGTATTTT.

This clonotype has a handful of counts. The V call is TRBV6-2 or TRBV6-3, the J call TRBJ2-1; the match to TRBD2 covers 7 bases. The CDR3 loop spans 13 amino acids. CDR1 is MNHEY, CDR2 SVGEGT, per germline. V lost 8 bases and J lost 9; bases outside the gene matches: 10. CDR3 amino acids: CASCPRTRGEQFF. The CDR3 nucleotides are TGTGCCAGCTGTCCGAGGACTAGGGGTGAGCAGTTCTTC.

The chain employs TRBV28 and TRBJ2-7; no clear D gene. Trimming took 7 bases from V and 4 from J, leaving 11 bases between them. This CDR3 is 12 amino acids long. From germline, CDR1 is MDHEN and CDR2 SYDVKM. Written as DNA, the CDR3 is TGTGCCAGCAAGACTCCGGCGTACGAGCAGTACTTC. Its protein is CASKTPAYEQYF.

This clonotype was picked up many times. The chain joins TRBV4-2 to TRBJ2-6; 7 bases are a match to TRBD1. CDR3 length: 16 amino acids. V lost 2 bases to trimming and J lost 2 bases; unmatched junction nucleotides: 3. Germline lookup yields CDR1 LGHNA and CDR2 YNFKEQ. CDR3 amino acids: CASSQPDRTGANVLTF. The CDR3 DNA reads TGTGCCAGCAGCCAACCGGACAGGACTGGGGCCAACGTCCTGACTTTC.

Only one count was recorded for this clonotype. The V and J genes are TRBV5-1 and TRBJ2-7, with D possibly being TRBD2 (5 bases). Trimming left V 1 base short and J 3 bases short, with 11 bases between. The CDR3 sequence is 14 residues long. The germline gives CDR1 SGHRS, CDR2 YFSETQ. The CDR3 protein is CASSLSGLNYEQYF. The CDR3 bases are TGCGCCAGCAGCTTGAGTGGACTGAACTACGAGCAGTACTTC.

The chain combines TRBV20-1 with TRBJ2-5; the match to TRBD1 covers 11 bases. Germline CDR1 DFQATT, CDR2 SNEGSKA (reference sequence). The CDR3 is made up of 14 amino acids. The ends lost 6 bases at V and 2 bases at J; junction bases unmatched: 5. The CDR3 reads CSAARDRGQETQYF. For the CDR3, the DNA is TGCAGTGCCGCCCGGGACAGGGGGCAAGAGACCCAGTACTTC.

This clonotype was seen more than once but under ten times. The V call is TRBV11-3, the J call TRBJ2-2; 8 nucleotides line up with TRBD1. CDR3 size: 15 residues. The junction had 6 bases not matched to a gene; V was cut back by 6 bases and J by 3 bases. CDR1 SGHNT and CDR2 YENEEA come from the germline V gene. CDR3 coding DNA: TGTGCCAGCAGTTCGGACAGGGCTGACACCGGGGAGCTGTTTTTT. Its protein product is CASSSDRADTGELFF.

Details on this clonotype: The missing conserved phenylalanine or tryptophan at the end of this CDR3 makes a read error likely. The chain is built from TRBV7-2 and TRBJ2-1, with TRBD1 matching 8 bases. With 0 bases clipped from V and 2 bases from J, the junction kept 0 bases outside the gene matches. This CDR3 spans 15 amino acids. Germline assignment: CDR1 SGHTA and CDR2 FQGNSA. The CDR3 DNA reads TGTGCCAGCAGCTTAGCCAGGGGGCCCTACAATGAGCAGTTCTTG. Its protein product is CASSLARGPYNEQFL.

The chain uses TRBV4-1 and TRBJ1-1; possibly TRBD1 for D (5 bases). V gave up 3 bases and J gave up 5 bases, with 13 bases separating them. Germline V gene data show CDR1 as MGHRA and CDR2 as YSYEKL. The CDR3 spans 14 residues. CDR3 in amino acids: CASSQGGVRTEAFF. CDR3 nucleotides: TGCGCCAGCAGCCAGGGAGGGGTGAGGACTGAAGCTTTCTTT.

This clonotype was counted ten times or more. The rearrangement links TRBV20-1 to TRBJ2-5, with D unresolved. The CDR3 consists of 12 residues. The V end was cut by 5 bases, the J end by 3 bases, with 10 bases between. CDR1 and CDR2 from the germline V gene are DFQATT and SNEGSKA (reference sequence). In nucleotides, the CDR3 is TGCAGTGCTCTCCCCCAGGAAGAGACCCAGTACTTC. It codes for CSALPQEETQYF.

The V and J genes are TRBV28 and TRBJ2-2; 8 positions agree with TRBD1. From germline, CDR1 is MDHEN and CDR2 SYDVKM. The V segment lost 8 bases and the J segment 7 bases; nucleotides outside the gene matches: 6. The CDR3 sequence is 13 residues long. CDR3 nucleotides: TGTGCCAGCCGGACAGGGACCGGCGGGGAGCTGTTTTTT. It encodes CASRTGTGGELFF.

This rearrangement joins TRBV11-2 to TRBJ1-6, with D possibly being TRBD1 (6 bases). The V and J ends lost 5 bases and 7 bases respectively, with 12 bases between them. The length of the CDR3 is 14 residues. Germline V gene data show CDR1 as SGHAT and CDR2 as FQNNGV. The CDR3 coding sequence is TGTGCCAGCAGCAATGGACAGTTCAATTCACCCCTCCACTTT. Amino acids: CASSNGQFNSPLHF.

This clonotype was recorded many times. V is TRBV5-6 and J is TRBJ1-2, with TRBD1 matching over 8 bases. V dropped 4 bases and J dropped 7; count of bases not matched to a gene: 9. Germline CDR1 is SGHDT and CDR2 is YYEEEE. There are 14 residues in the CDR3. The CDR3 protein is CASSLRGLIGGYTF. Written as DNA, the CDR3 is TGTGCCAGCAGCCTCAGGGGGCTGATCGGTGGCTACACCTTC.

The J gene is TRBJ2-1, the V gene TRBV7-9; either TRBD1 or TRBD2 may fit D (5 bases each). V lost 7 bases to trimming and J lost 7 bases, with 17 bases between them. In germline, CDR1 is SEHNR, CDR2 FQNEAQ (reference sequence). The CDR3 extends over 14 amino acids. The CDR3 reads CASTPGDVGNEQFF. The CDR3 DNA is TGTGCCAGCACCCCCGGGGACGTCGGGAATGAGCAGTTCTTC.

There are a few counts of this clonotype. The chain is built from TRBV6-2 or TRBV6-3 and TRBJ2-7; 11 bases are shared with TRBD2. This CDR3 comprises 16 residues. Germline CDR1 is MNHEY and CDR2 is SVGEGT. Losses at the gene ends were 0 bases for V and 3 bases for J; bases not matched to a gene: 4. The CDR3 loop is CASSYSSSGGFYEQYF. CDR3 DNA sequence: TGTGCCAGCAGTTACTCCTCTAGCGGGGGGTTCTACGAGCAGTACTTC.

The chain joins TRBV28 to TRBJ2-5; 7 bases match TRBD1. CDR1 MDHEN and CDR2 SYDVKM come from the germline V gene. The ends lost 8 bases at V and 0 bases at J; junction bases unmatched: 6. There are 14 residues in the CDR3. CDR3 residues: CASERQGNQETQYF. The CDR3 nucleotides are TGTGCCAGCGAGAGACAGGGAAACCAAGAGACCCAGTACTTC.

V usage is TRBV10-2 and J usage is TRBJ2-3; 10 nucleotides align to TRBD2. After removal of 7 bases from V and 5 bases from J, the junction contained 9 bases not matched to a gene. Germline CDR1 WSHSY, CDR2 SAAADI. The CDR3 spans 15 residues. This CDR3 is CASIDPGLARDTQYF. The CDR3 region has the DNA TGCGCCAGCATTGACCCGGGACTAGCGAGAGATACGCAGTATTTT.

This rearrangement joins TRBV2 to TRBJ1-4; tentatively, D is TRBD1 (6 bases). The CDR3 runs 15 residues. V was cut by 2 bases and J by 7 bases, with 14 bases left in between. The V gene's germline CDR1 is SNHLY and CDR2 FYNNEI. CDR3 nucleotide sequence: TGTGCCAGCAGTGAACCCGGGGGGCTCGGTGAAAAACTGTTTTTT. This translates into CASSEPGGLGEKLFF.